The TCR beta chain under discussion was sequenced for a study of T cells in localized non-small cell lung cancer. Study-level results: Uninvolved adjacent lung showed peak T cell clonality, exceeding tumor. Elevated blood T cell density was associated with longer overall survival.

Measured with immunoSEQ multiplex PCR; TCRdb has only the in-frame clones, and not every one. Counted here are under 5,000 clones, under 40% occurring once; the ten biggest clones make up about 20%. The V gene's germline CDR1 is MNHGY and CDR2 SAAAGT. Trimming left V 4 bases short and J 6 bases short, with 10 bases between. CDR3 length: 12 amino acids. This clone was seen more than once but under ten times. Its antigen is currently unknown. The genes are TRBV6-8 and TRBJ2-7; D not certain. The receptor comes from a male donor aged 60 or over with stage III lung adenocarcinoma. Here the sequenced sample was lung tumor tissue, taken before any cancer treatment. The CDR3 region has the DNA TGTGCCAGCAGTTCAGACTTCTCCGAGCAGTACTTC. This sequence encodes CASSSDFSEQYF.